This T cell receptor beta chain originates from a study of cytomegalovirus exposure and HLA in healthy donors. This CDR3 is 14 amino acids long. V was shortened by 4 bases and J by 3 bases, with 12 bases between the two germline ends. CDR1 MNHEY and CDR2 SVGAGI come from the germline V gene. Amplification used 60 Vbeta primers and 13 Jbeta primers. TCRdb's table, derived via immunoSEQ multiplex PCR, lists solely in-frame clones and lacks some. The sample contains about 170,000 clones, over 60% of which appear only once. The chain carries TRBV6-5 and TRBJ2-5; weak D call: TRBD1 (6 bases). This TCR was sampled from a girl aged 5-17 years in good health and CMV-seronegative. The sample consisted of PBMCs. Here the CDR3 DNA reads TGTGCCAGCAGTTTCGACAGGAGGAAAGAGACCCAGTACTTC. It encodes CASSFDRRKETQYF.